This TCR beta chain derives from a study of shared clonotypes between healthy human individuals. Study observations and caveats: Owing to a small donor count, the genetic and exposure-history diversity represented was limited.

Loaded into unsorted PBMC replicate PCRs was around 300 ng DNA, 25,000 to 35,000 T cell genomes. Unsorted PBMC DNA went through sequencing on ten immunoSEQ deep assay plates. Libraries were prepared by immunoSEQ multiplex PCR; TCRdb keeps only in-frame clonotypes and omits some of them. The sample gives fewer than 600,000 clones, around 79% of which show up once; 10% to 15% is in the top ten. As regards this clone: The antigen is not known.

V was trimmed by 0 bases and J by 2 bases, leaving 11 bases between them. This CDR3 region has 16 residues. The V gene's germline CDR1 is LNHNV and CDR2 YYDKDF (reference sequence). All donors were Caucasian adults living in Nashville, Tennessee. Sequencing used PBMCs. The V gene is TRBV15, the J gene TRBJ1-3, with D maybe TRBD1 (5 bases). The sequence derives from a woman aged 40 to 50 in good health. Some clones in this sample may be carry-over from other donors' samples. CDR3 sequence (DNA): TGTGCCACCAGCAGAGATAAGGGGTTCCCTGGAAACACCATATATTTT. Translation gives CATSRDKGFPGNTIYF.